A single sample gave rise to the 26 T cell receptor beta chains below, sequenced in a study of CD8 T cells in ankylosing spondylitis. TCRdb reprocessed the 5' RACE reads with MiXCR, giving one entry per CDR3 protein. The sample yields more than 150,000 distinct CDR3 sequences, roughly 18% seen once. The sequencing sample was made of blood, either unsorted or a sorted T cell fraction (not recorded which). The source of these receptors is a male donor between 10 and 30 years old with ankylosing spondylitis or in good health (not recorded which).

This clonotype showed up many times. In DNA form, the CDR3 reads TGTGCCAGCAGCTTATCCCTCCTCCCAGATACGCAGTATTTT. Its protein is CASSLSLLPDTQYF. J is TRBJ2-3 and V is TRBV7-6; unclear D gene. The ends were cut back, 2 bases at V and 4 bases at J, with 10 bases in the middle. Per the germline V gene, CDR1 is SGHVS and CDR2 is FNYEAQ. There are 14 residues in the CDR3.

This clonotype was seen ten or more times. The chain couples TRBV11-3 to TRBJ2-6; 9 bases are shared with TRBD1. After removal of 6 bases from V and 0 bases from J, the junction contained 15 bases not matched to a gene. Germline CDR1 reads SGHNT; CDR2 reads YENEEA. The CDR3 totals 20 residues. The CDR3 here is CASSQIFSGTGSSGANVLTF. The CDR3 DNA reads TGTGCCAGCAGTCAAATATTTTCCGGGACAGGGAGCTCTGGGGCCAACGTCCTGACTTTC.

The rearrangement links TRBV7-2 to TRBJ2-1, with a weak D call TRBD1 (5 bases). The germline CDR1 and CDR2 sequences are SGHTA and FQGNSA. Trimming took off 3 bases at V and 2 bases at J, with 11 bases between the two ends. This CDR3 comprises 15 residues. CDR3 amino acids: CASSFSREPYNEQFF. Here the CDR3 DNA reads TGTGCCAGCAGCTTTTCCAGGGAACCCTACAATGAGCAGTTCTTC. The full variable domain, in which reference TRBV7-2 and TRBJ2-1 provide the parts outside the CDR3, is GAGVSQSPSNKVTEKGKDVELRCDPISGHTALYWYRQSLGQGLEFLIYFQGNSAPDKSGLPSDRFSAERTGGSVSTLTIQRTQQEDSAVYLCASSFSREPYNEQFFGPGTRLTVL.

This clonotype was detected ten times or more. The rearrangement links TRBV24-1 to TRBJ2-1, with D uncertain. Germline V lookup: CDR1 KGHDR, CDR2 SFDVKD. This CDR3 has 19 amino acids. V was clipped by 0 bases and J by 0 bases, with 17 bases between them. The DNA of the CDR3 is TGTGCCACCAGTGATTTGAACAGCCCCAACCCTGGCTCCTACAATGAGCAGTTCTTC. It yields the protein CATSDLNSPNPGSYNEQFF.

In its sample, this clonotype was seen many times. The V gene is TRBV12-3 or TRBV12-4, the J gene TRBJ1-1, with 8 bases aligning to TRBD1. V lost 4 bases, J lost 4 bases, and 8 bases stayed unmatched. CDR3 size: 15 residues. CDR3 sequence reads: CASSSGQGRGTEAFF. For the CDR3, the DNA is TGTGCCAGCAGTTCCGGACAGGGCCGGGGCACTGAAGCTTTCTTT.

This clonotype was detected ten times or more. The rearrangement links TRBV6-2 or TRBV6-3 to TRBJ2-2, with 9 nucleotides matching TRBD2. CDR1 is MNHEY and CDR2 is SVGEGT in the germline V gene. J was trimmed by 6 bases and V by 8 bases; bases with no gene match: 4. CDR3 length: 13 residues. The CDR3 reads CASLAGLPGELFF. The CDR3 bases are TGTGCCAGCCTAGCGGGGCTTCCCGGGGAGCTGTTTTTT.

This clonotype came up many times. The rearrangement uses TRBV4-1 and TRBJ2-5; 8 bases map to TRBD2. The V and J ends lost 5 bases and 0 bases, in that order; junction bases with no gene match: 11. Germline V gene data show CDR1 as MGHRA and CDR2 as YSYEKL. The CDR3 contains 17 residues. The CDR3 DNA is TGCGCCAGCAGCATGATCACTAGCGGTGCGTACCAAGAGACCCAGTACTTC. This codes for CASSMITSGAYQETQYF.

The chain couples TRBV5-1 to TRBJ1-1, with D unclear. The CDR3 consists of 15 residues. Trimming left V 0 bases short and J 2 bases short, with 11 bases between. CDR1 and CDR2 from the germline V gene are SGHRS and YFSETQ. CDR3: CASSLAPGQNTEAFF. CDR3 nucleotides: TGCGCCAGCAGCTTGGCTCCAGGTCAAAACACTGAAGCTTTCTTT.

This clonotype was detected many times. The chain has TRBV11-2 and TRBJ2-1; D is unresolved. Germline loops: CDR1 SGHAT, CDR2 FQNNGV. This CDR3 is 15 amino acids long. V dropped 1 base and J dropped 0 bases, with 7 bases sitting between them. CDR3 DNA: TGTGCCAGCAGCTTAGGCCAGAGCTCCTACAATGAGCAGTTCTTC. Amino acid sequence: CASSLGQSSYNEQFF.

In its sample, this clonotype was seen many times. The J gene is TRBJ2-6, the V gene TRBV5-1, with D unclear. The CDR3 covers 16 residues. Germline V gene data show CDR1 as SGHRS and CDR2 as YFSETQ. Trimming pared 4 bases from V and 0 bases from J, leaving 11 bases between. CDR3 coding DNA: TGCGCCAGCAGCCCGCGTGTAGGCTCTGGGGCCAACGTCCTGACTTTC. Its protein product is CASSPRVGSGANVLTF. Filled out from reference TRBV5-1 and TRBJ2-6, the complete variable domain reads KAGVTQTPRYLIKTRGQQVTLSCSPISGHRSVSWYQQTPGQGLQFLFEYFSETQRNKGNFPGRFSGRQFSNSRSEMNVSTLELGDSALYLCASSPRVGSGANVLTFGAGSRLTVL.

This clonotype was detected ten times or more. The chain links TRBV4-3 to TRBJ1-5; D call uncertain. Trimming left V 0 bases short and J 5 bases short, with 8 bases between. There are 14 residues in the CDR3. Germline CDR1 and CDR2: LGHNA and YSLEER. CDR3 region: CASSQDRGDQPQHF. CDR3 nucleotide sequence: TGCGCCAGCAGCCAAGATCGCGGAGATCAGCCCCAGCATTTT.

This clonotype came up many times. The chain carries TRBV7-6 and TRBJ2-3, with TRBD2 matching over 12 bases. The CDR3 extends over 16 amino acids. The ends lost 5 bases at V and 0 bases at J; junction bases unmatched: 3. From germline, CDR1 is SGHVS and CDR2 FNYEAQ. The CDR3: CASSAGTSGSTDTQYF. CDR3 DNA sequence: TGTGCCAGCAGCGCCGGGACTAGCGGGAGCACAGATACGCAGTATTTT.

This clonotype was found many times. The chain employs TRBV5-1 and TRBJ2-1, with 9 nucleotides matching TRBD2. After removal of 4 bases from V and 1 base from J, the junction contained 6 bases not matched to a gene. Germline-derived CDR1 and CDR2 are SGHRS and YFSETQ. This CDR3 region has 16 residues. Here the CDR3 DNA reads TGCGCCAGCAGCCTCACGACTAGCGGTTCCTACAATGAGCAGTTCTTC. Translation: CASSLTTSGSYNEQFF.

The chain joins TRBV29-1 to TRBJ1-5; D perhaps matches TRBD1 (5 bases). The V and J ends lost 5 bases and 7 bases respectively, with 12 bases between them. CDR1 and CDR2 from the germline V gene are SQVTM and ANQGSEA. CDR3 size: 12 residues. The CDR3, as DNA: TGCAGCGTTTCCGCGGGGGGACAGCCCCAGCATTTT. This translates into CSVSAGGQPQHF.

This clonotype was seen repeatedly, ten times or more. The chain recombines TRBV5-1 with TRBJ2-2; perhaps TRBD2 as D (6 bases). V lost 0 bases, J lost 4 bases, and 13 bases lay in between. This CDR3 comprises 16 residues. The germline CDR1 and CDR2 sequences are SGHRS and YFSETQ. The CDR3 coding sequence is TGCGCCAGCAGCTTGGCCGGGGGAGTTTCCACCGGGGAGCTGTTTTTT. Residues: CASSLAGGVSTGELFF.

This clonotype has ten or more counts. The chain joins TRBV20-1 to TRBJ2-5; D could derive from TRBD1 or TRBD2 (5 bases each). The CDR3 is made up of 12 amino acids. Germline CDR1 is DFQATT and CDR2 is SNEGSKA (reference sequence). The V end lost 1 base, the J end lost 5 bases, and 8 bases lay between the germline ends. CDR3 protein: CSARAGSETQYF. The CDR3 DNA is TGCAGTGCTAGAGCAGGGAGCGAGACCCAGTACTTC.

At least ten counts were recorded for this clonotype. The gene calls are TRBV12-3 or TRBV12-4 and TRBJ2-5, with 7 bases identical to TRBD1. The V and J ends lost 3 bases and 2 bases, in that order; junction bases with no gene match: 6. This CDR3 is 15 amino acids long. The DNA for the CDR3 is TGTGCCAGCAGTTTTCGTTCCAGGGGGCAAGAGACCCAGTACTTC. Protein product: CASSFRSRGQETQYF.

This clonotype was recorded a few times. The chain uses TRBV20-1 and TRBJ2-5, with D uncertain. The V gene's germline CDR1 is DFQATT and CDR2 SNEGSKA (reference sequence). The CDR3 contains 13 residues. V lost 3 bases to trimming and J lost 5 bases, with 13 bases between them. In nucleotides, the CDR3 is TGCAGTGCTAGGGGTCCCCCAGTGGAGACCCAGTACTTC. Residues: CSARGPPVETQYF.

This clonotype appeared many times. The rearrangement links TRBV4-3 to TRBJ2-7, with D possibly TRBD2 on 5 matching bases. The CDR3 loop spans 14 amino acids. Trimming pared 0 bases from V and 7 bases from J, leaving 13 bases between. CDR1 and CDR2 from the germline V gene are LGHNA and YSLEER. The CDR3 DNA sequence: TGCGCCAGCAGCCAAGATTCGAGGGTGGGGGAGCAGTACTTC. Protein product: CASSQDSRVGEQYF.

This clonotype was recorded at least ten times. The CDR3 DNA reads as TGTGCCAGCAGTGCCGGACTAGCGGGAGGACAATTCTACAATGAGCAGTTCTTC. Translating gives CASSAGLAGGQFYNEQFF. The chain is built from TRBV12-3 or TRBV12-4 and TRBJ2-1, with 14 bases aligning to TRBD2. V gave up 5 bases and J gave up 3 bases; unmatched junction bases: 9. CDR3 length equals 18 residues.

This clonotype was seen many times. This chain links TRBV12-3 or TRBV12-4 with TRBJ2-1; tentatively, D is TRBD1 (5 bases). CDR3 length equals 11 residues. Trimming removed 4 bases at V and 12 bases at J, with 10 bases between. Written as DNA, the CDR3 is TGTGCCAGCAGTTCGACAGCCAGGCAGTTCTTC. It yields the protein CASSSTARQFF.

This clonotype came up a few times. The rearrangement joins TRBV12-3 or TRBV12-4 to TRBJ1-1; D is uncertain. The CDR3 extends over 14 amino acids. Trimming stripped 4 bases from V and 1 base from J, with 10 bases between. The CDR3 DNA reads TGTGCCAGCAGTTCGCGACGGGAGAACACTGAAGCTTTCTTT. Its translation: CASSSRRENTEAFF.

This clonotype occurred many times. The rearrangement links TRBV5-1 to TRBJ1-6; a possible D gene is TRBD1 (6 bases). Trimming took 4 bases from V and 8 from J, leaving 7 bases between them. CDR1 and CDR2 from the germline V gene are SGHRS and YFSETQ. The CDR3 totals 12 residues. The CDR3 protein is CASSPGDSPLHF. The CDR3 DNA is TGCGCCAGCAGCCCAGGGGATTCACCCCTCCACTTT.

This clonotype was counted at least ten times. The rearrangement uses TRBV5-1 and TRBJ2-7, with TRBD2 matching 7 bases. The V segment lost 8 bases and the J segment 6 bases; nucleotides outside the gene matches: 11. This CDR3 region has 13 residues. In germline, CDR1 is SGHRS, CDR2 YFSETQ. Here the CDR3 DNA reads TGCGCCAGTTTCCAGCGGGGCGGGGGCGAGCAGTACTTC. The encoded protein is CASFQRGGGEQYF.

There are many counts of this clonotype. Mismatch with germline at one junction end may stem from a read error. The chain links TRBV6-2 or TRBV6-3 to TRBJ1-4; D call uncertain. Germline CDR1 MNHEY, CDR2 SVGEGT. The CDR3 runs 14 residues. The CDR3 here is CASSYQVYGEKLCF. The CDR3 DNA is TGTGCCAGCAGTTACCAGGTTTATGGTGAAAAACTGTGTTTT.

The sample holds many counts of this clonotype. The V gene is TRBV27, the J gene TRBJ1-5; possibly TRBD1 for D (5 bases). V lost 7 bases and J lost 6, with 13 bases in between. Germline V gene data show CDR1 as MNHEY and CDR2 as SMNVEV (reference sequence). The CDR3 totals 13 residues. CDR3 coding DNA: TGTGCCAGCACTGCGGGGGTTAGTCAGCCCCAGCATTTT. The encoded protein is CASTAGVSQPQHF.